A selection of T cell receptor beta chains follows, all from one sample in a study of T cells in Graves' hyperthyroidism and ophthalmopathy. In TCRdb, the multiplex PCR reads were re-called with MiXCR into one record per CDR3 protein. The table shows about 480,000 distinct CDR3 sequences, with approximately 14% occurring only once. Specimen: blood. Receptors were obtained from a woman aged 18 to 35 with Graves' hyperthyroidism. CDR3s include the opening cysteine and the closing phenylalanine or tryptophan. A D gene is named only where the DNA matches it firmly. Not all rows give a size; the values are once, few, many and, for expanded clones, a class.

TRBV19,TRBJ1-5,.,.,CASSIDPPFSNQPQHF,TGTGCCAGTAGTATAGATCCCCCCTTTAGCAATCAGCCCCAGCATTTT
TRBV6-2/TRBV6-3,TRBJ1-1,.,few,CASRELVGAFF,TGTGCCAGCAGGGAATTAGTCGGAGCTTTCTTT
TRBV7-3,TRBJ2-3,.,many,CASSLRRGGREYF,TGTGCCAGCAGCTTAAGGAGGGGGGGACGCGAGTATTTT
TRBV2,TRBJ1-5,.,many,CASREGYNQPQHF,TGTGCCAGCAGGGAGGGGTACAATCAGCCCCAGCATTTT
TRBV12-3/TRBV12-4,TRBJ2-1,TRBD2,few,CASSFSGRGDEQFF,TGTGCCAGCAGTTTCAGCGGGAGGGGAGATGAGCAGTTCTTC
TRBV20-1,TRBJ2-5,TRBD2,few,CSASDREGIETQYF,TGCAGTGCTAGTGACCGGGAGGGCATAGAGACCCAGTACTTC
TRBV13,TRBJ2-1,TRBD2,many,CASSPPRLAGVYNEQFF,TGTGCCAGCAGCCCCCCACGTTTGGCGGGAGTTTACAATGAGCAGTTCTTC
TRBV29-1,TRBJ1-2,.,many,CSVGRLLTNYGYTF,TGCAGCGTTGGACGACTCCTAACTAACTATGGCTACACCTTC
TRBV27,TRBJ2-5,.,many,CASSPGLTQETQYF,TGTGCCAGCAGCCCTGGACTGACTCAAGAGACCCAGTACTTC
TRBV7-8,TRBJ2-2,.,many,CASSLGGWAGEVGELFF,TGTGCCAGCAGCTTAGGCGGCTGGGCGGGTGAGGTCGGGGAGCTGTTTTTT
TRBV11-3,TRBJ2-5,TRBD2,many,CASSWAPGGEETQYF,TGTGCCAGCAGCTGGGCGCCGGGAGGGGAGGAGACCCAGTACTTC
TRBV19,TRBJ2-6,.,many,CASSISAGPHSGANVLTF,TGTGCCAGTAGTATATCGGCAGGGCCTCACTCTGGGGCCAACGTCCTGACTTTC
TRBV20-1,TRBJ1-5,.,many,CSARDLQNSNQPQHF,TGCAGTGCTAGAGATTTACAGAATAGCAATCAGCCCCAGCATTTT
TRBV2,TRBJ2-1,TRBD2,many,CASKIIAGGSSYNEQFF,TGTGCCAGCAAAATAATAGCGGGAGGGAGCTCCTACAATGAGCAGTTCTTC
TRBV20-1,TRBJ1-2,.,.,CSAFNRVSRANYGYTF,TGCAGTGCGTTTAACAGGGTTTCCAGAGCTAACTATGGCTACACCTTC
TRBV5-1,TRBJ1-5,.,many,CASSLEGGNQPQHF,TGTGCCAGCAGCTTAGAGGGGGGGAATCAGCCCCAGCATTTT
TRBV18,TRBJ1-5,.,many,CASSPGGGKGNQPQHF,TGTGCCAGCTCACCTGGGGGGGGCAAGGGCAATCAGCCCCAGCATTTT
TRBV5-1,TRBJ1-5,.,many,CASSLGSETQPQHF,TGCGCCAGCAGCTTGGGGTCAGAGACTCAGCCCCAGCATTTT
TRBV12-3/TRBV12-4,TRBJ1-5,.,.,CASRDSSNQPQHF,TGTGCCAGCAGGGATAGTAGCAATCAGCCCCAGCATTTT
TRBV11-3,TRBJ1-1,.,few,CASSLKLGSGPTEAFF,TGTGCCAGCAGCTTAAAATTGGGGTCAGGACCCACTGAAGCTTTCTTT
TRBV12-3/TRBV12-4,TRBJ1-1,.,.,CASSFRSGWTEAFF,TGTGCCAGCAGTTTTCGCTCTGGTTGGACCGAAGCTTTCTTT
TRBV6-1,TRBJ2-3,.,many,CASMEGWSTDTQYF,TGTGCCAGCATGGAGGGATGGAGCACAGATACGCAGTATTTT
TRBV6-1,TRBJ1-5,TRBD1,many,CAVGKGAANQPQHF,TGTGCCGTAGGAAAGGGGGCCGCCAATCAGCCCCAGCATTTT
TRBV20-1,TRBJ1-1,TRBD1,many,CSPAETGDGTEAFF,TGCAGCCCTGCTGAGACAGGGGATGGAACTGAAGCTTTCTTT
TRBV19,TRBJ2-7,.,many,CASSKGYEQYF,TGTGCCAGTAGTAAAGGGTACGAGCAGTACTTC
TRBV6-1,TRBJ1-2,.,many,CASTRSRGYTF,TGTGCCAGCACTCGGTCGAGGGGCTACACCTTC
TRBV12-3/TRBV12-4,TRBJ1-1,.,many,CASSLPGATEAFF,TGTGCCAGCAGTTTACCCGGGGCCACTGAAGCTTTCTTT
TRBV6-1,TRBJ1-2,.,many,CASIPLTLRNNGYTF,TGTGCCAGCATCCCTCTGACCCTACGAAACAATGGCTACACCTTC
TRBV6-1,TRBJ1-5,.,few,CASMGPPGLDNQPQHF,TGTGCCAGCATGGGTCCCCCGGGGCTGGACAATCAGCCCCAGCATTTT
TRBV7-3,TRBJ1-1,.,few,CASSITGPANTEAFF,TGTGCCAGCAGCATAACGGGCCCAGCGAACACTGAAGCTTTCTTT
TRBV20-1,TRBJ2-3,.,many,CSARDLNYPPLGTDTQYF,TGCAGTGCTAGAGATCTTAATTACCCCCCCCTCGGCACAGATACGCAGTATTTT
TRBV5-6,TRBJ1-1,.,.,CASSQQGPEAFF,TGTGCCAGCAGTCAGCAGGGCCCTGAAGCTTTCTTT
TRBV30,TRBJ1-1,TRBD1,many,CAWSDKTGGTEAFF,TGTGCCTGGAGTGATAAGACAGGGGGTACTGAAGCTTTCTTT
TRBV19,TRBJ1-1,.,many,CASSILGTNTEAFF,TGTGCCAGTAGTATACTCGGAACGAACACTGAAGCTTTCTTT
TRBV2,TRBJ2-2,TRBD1,.,CASSDSGQGAQMTGELFF,TGTGCCAGCAGTGATTCCGGACAGGGGGCGCAGATGACCGGGGAGCTGTTTTTT
TRBV6-1,TRBJ1-1,.,many,CASRAGETEAFF,TGTGCCAGCAGGGCAGGGGAGACTGAAGCTTTCTTT
TRBV19,TRBJ1-1,.,many,CASSWSTGSTEAFF,TGTGCCAGTAGTTGGTCCACAGGGTCCACTGAAGCTTTCTTT
TRBV11-2,TRBJ1-6,.,.,CASSRGGVPNSPLHF,TGTGCCAGCAGCCGGGGGGGGGTGCCGAATTCACCCCTCCACTTT
TRBV27,TRBJ1-3,.,few,CASSLSGGNTIYF,TGTGCCAGCAGTTTATCGGGTGGAAACACCATATATTTT
TRBV4-1,TRBJ1-4,.,.,CASSQRQVDPTNEKLFF,TGCGCCAGCAGCCAACGACAGGTGGATCCAACTAATGAAAAACTGTTTTTT
TRBV7-9,TRBJ2-1,.,many,CASIGRDTNIGYEQFF,TGTGCCAGCATCGGCCGGGACACCAATATAGGCTATGAGCAGTTCTTC
TRBV29-1,TRBJ2-3,.,many,CSGADRSSTDTQYF,TGCAGCGGAGCGGACCGCTCTAGCACAGATACGCAGTATTTT
TRBV14,TRBJ1-2,.,.,CASSQVGGIYGYTF,TGTGCCAGCAGCCAAGTAGGGGGGATCTATGGCTACACCTTC
TRBV5-1,TRBJ1-1,.,many,CASTTDGLNTEAFF,TGCGCCAGCACCACGGACGGACTGAACACTGAAGCTTTCTTT
TRBV10-3,TRBJ1-1,.,few,CAISGKGGGPNTEAFF,TGTGCCATCAGTGGGAAGGGGGGGGGGCCGAACACTGAAGCTTTCTTT
TRBV4-1,TRBJ2-3,TRBD1,.,CASSQYWTGDGSDTQYF,TGCGCCAGCAGCCAGTACTGGACAGGGGACGGCTCAGATACGCAGTATTTT
TRBV12-3/TRBV12-4,TRBJ2-1,.,many,CASRDGNEQFF,TGTGCCAGCCGAGACGGCAATGAGCAGTTCTTC
TRBV18,TRBJ2-2,.,many,CASSGSFITGELFF,TGTGCCAGCTCAGGCAGCTTCATCACCGGGGAGCTGTTTTTT
TRBV20-1,TRBJ1-1,.,.,CSAPQYTEAFF,TGCAGTGCTCCCCAGTACACTGAAGCTTTCTTT
TRBV19,TRBJ2-1,TRBD2,many,CASSIAGGRYNEQFF,TGTGCCAGTAGTATAGCGGGAGGGAGGTACAATGAGCAGTTCTTC
TRBV30,TRBJ2-2,.,many,CAWSIETWNTGELFF,TGTGCCTGGAGTATAGAGACTTGGAACACCGGGGAGCTGTTTTTT
TRBV18,TRBJ1-5,.,many,CASSPLGDSNQPQHF,TGTGCCAGCTCACCACTGGGGGATAGCAATCAGCCCCAGCATTTT
TRBV10-3,TRBJ2-2,TRBD1,many,CAIQGQVTGELFF,TGTGCCATCCAGGGACAGGTGACCGGGGAGCTGTTTTTT
TRBV28,TRBJ2-5,TRBD2,.,CASTTSGQETQYF,TGTGCCAGCACCACTAGCGGCCAAGAGACCCAGTACTTC
TRBV6-1,TRBJ2-1,.,many,CASSEYDRISYNEQFF,TGTGCCAGCAGTGAATACGACAGGATCTCCTACAATGAGCAGTTCTTC
TRBV20-1,TRBJ2-1,.,.,CSAPKGGMVDEQFF,TGCAGTGCCCCGAAGGGCGGGATGGTCGATGAGCAGTTCTTC
TRBV7-6,TRBJ1-1,.,once,CASSLSTHKWTENTEAFF,TGTGCCAGCAGCTTGTCCACACACAAGTGGACGGAGAACACTGAAGCTTTCTTT
TRBV12-3/TRBV12-4,TRBJ2-3,TRBD2,many,CASSFWASGRAIGDTQYF,TGTGCCAGCAGTTTTTGGGCTAGCGGGAGGGCCATTGGAGATACGCAGTATTTT
TRBV20-1,TRBJ2-1,.,many,CSARALYNEQFF,TGCAGTGCTAGAGCCCTATACAATGAGCAGTTCTTC
TRBV5-5,TRBJ1-5,.,.,CASNSGWGNQPQHF,TGTGCCAGCAACTCGGGGTGGGGCAATCAGCCCCAGCATTTT